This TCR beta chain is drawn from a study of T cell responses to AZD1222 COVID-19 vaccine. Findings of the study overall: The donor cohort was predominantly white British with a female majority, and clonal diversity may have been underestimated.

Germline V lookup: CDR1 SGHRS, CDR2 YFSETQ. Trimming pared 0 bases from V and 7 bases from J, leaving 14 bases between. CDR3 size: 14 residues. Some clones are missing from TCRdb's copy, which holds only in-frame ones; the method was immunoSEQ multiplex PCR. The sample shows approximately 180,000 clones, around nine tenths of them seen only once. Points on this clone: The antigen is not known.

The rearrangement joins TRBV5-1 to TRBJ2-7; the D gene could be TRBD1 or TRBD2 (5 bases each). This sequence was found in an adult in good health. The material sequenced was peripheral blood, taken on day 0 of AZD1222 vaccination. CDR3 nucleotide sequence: TGCGCCAGCAGCTTGGTCCAGGGTCGAGGGGAGCAGTACTTC. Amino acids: CASSLVQGRGEQYF.